This T cell receptor (beta chain) comes out of a study of human T cells and chemical hapten exposure. Overall study context: Sensitization applied 2% DPC to approximately 2 cm by approximately 2 cm of upper inner arm skin. From small differences in pooled library volume came most of the variation in per-sample TCR yields.

Study-wide findings and caveats: Patch test score was positively correlated with the counts of PT1 expanded TCRs.

The table lists this clonotype with a few counts. The antigen remains undetermined. At one boundary the junction diverges from the germline segment, which might be a read error. MiXCR, applied by TCRdb to the RACE reads, yields one record per CDR3 protein. The repertoire holds some 380,000 distinct CDR3 sequences, with roughly 4.8% as singletons. Per germline, CDR1 SQVTM and CDR2 ANQGSEA. The CDR3 is made up of 18 amino acids. Documented time point: patch test 1, 2 weeks after DPC sensitization. Treatment described: therapeutic diphenylcyclopropenone sensitization with weekly scalp DPC. Every patch test was put on after a blood sample was taken.

The chain uses TRBV29-1 and TRBJ2-1; 11 bases fit TRBD2. The TCR comes from a woman aged 45-59 years with alopecia areata. Some clones in this sample may be carry-over from other donors' samples. Sequencing used whole blood, obtained in connection with sensitization to the hapten diphenylcyclopropenone (DPC). For the CDR3, the DNA is TGCAGCGTCGAAGGACTAGCGGGTGTGGGAGCGGTCTACAATGAGCAGTTCTTC. Protein product: CSVEGLAGVGAVYNEQFF.